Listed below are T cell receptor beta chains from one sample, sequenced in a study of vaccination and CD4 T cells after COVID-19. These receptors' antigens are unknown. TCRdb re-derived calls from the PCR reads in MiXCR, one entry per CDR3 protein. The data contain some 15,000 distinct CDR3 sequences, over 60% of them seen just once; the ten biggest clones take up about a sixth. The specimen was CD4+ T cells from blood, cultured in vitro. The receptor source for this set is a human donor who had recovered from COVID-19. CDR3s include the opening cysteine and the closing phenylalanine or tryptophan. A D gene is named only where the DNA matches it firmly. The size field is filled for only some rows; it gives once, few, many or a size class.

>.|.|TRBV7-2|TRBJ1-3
CASSLGGNTIYF
TGTGCCAGCAGCTTGGGAGGAAACACCATATATTTT
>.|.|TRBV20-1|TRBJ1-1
CSASSGSSYMNTEAFF
TGCAGTGCTAGCTCCGGGTCTTCTTACATGAACACTGAAGCTTTCTTT
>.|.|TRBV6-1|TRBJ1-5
CASIPPGTASNQPQHF
TGTGCCAGCATCCCTCCCGGGACGGCAAGCAATCAGCCCCAGCATTTT
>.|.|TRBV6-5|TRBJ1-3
CASSYGGSGNTIYF
TGTGCCAGCAGTTACGGGGGGAGCGGAAACACCATATATTTT
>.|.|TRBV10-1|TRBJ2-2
CASSGRTNQLPNTGELFF
TGCGCCAGCAGTGGTAGGACGAACCAACTCCCGAACACCGGGGAGCTGTTTTTT
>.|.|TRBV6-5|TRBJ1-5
CASSSERGLGNQPQHF
TGTGCCAGCAGTTCCGAGCGGGGGCTGGGCAATCAGCCCCAGCATTTT
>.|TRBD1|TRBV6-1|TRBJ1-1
CASSKDRARAMNTEAFF
TGTGCCAGCAGTAAGGACAGGGCGCGCGCTATGAACACTGAAGCTTTCTTT
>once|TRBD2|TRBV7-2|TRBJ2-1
CATLLAGMGEQFF
TGTGCCACCTTACTAGCGGGAATGGGTGAGCAGTTCTTC
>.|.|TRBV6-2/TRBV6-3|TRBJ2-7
CASSYPVKGTYEQYF
TGTGCCAGCAGCTACCCTGTGAAGGGGACCTACGAGCAGTACTTC
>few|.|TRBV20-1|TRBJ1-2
CSATRTGRNYGYTF
TGCAGTGCTACGCGGACGGGCAGAAACTATGGCTACACCTTC
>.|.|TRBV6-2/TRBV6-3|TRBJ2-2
CASSYLVQNTGELFF
TGTGCCAGCAGTTACCTTGTGCAGAACACCGGGGAGCTGTTTTTT
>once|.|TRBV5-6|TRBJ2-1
CASSLGTRYNEQFF
TGTGCCAGCAGCCTCGGGACAAGATACAATGAGCAGTTCTTC
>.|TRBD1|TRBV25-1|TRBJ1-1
CASSDSDRDTEAFF
TGTGCCAGCAGTGATTCTGACAGGGACACTGAAGCTTTCTTT
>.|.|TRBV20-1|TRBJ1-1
CSPRGAEAFF
TGCAGTCCGCGTGGCGCTGAAGCTTTCTTT
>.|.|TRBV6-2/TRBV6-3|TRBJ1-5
CASSYLQGHQPQHF
TGTGCCAGCAGTTATTTACAGGGACATCAGCCCCAGCATTTT
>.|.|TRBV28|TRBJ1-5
CASSGYQPQHF
TGTGCCAGCAGTGGGTATCAGCCCCAGCATTTT
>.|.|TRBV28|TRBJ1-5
CASSAIRGRVQPQHF
TGTGCCAGCAGTGCAATACGGGGGCGAGTTCAGCCCCAGCATTTT
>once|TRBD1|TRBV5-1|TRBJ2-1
CASSLRTGGRNEQFF
TGCGCCAGCAGCTTGAGGACAGGGGGCCGGAATGAGCAGTTCTTC
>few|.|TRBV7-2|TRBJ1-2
CASSPRTRGNKNYGYTF
TGTGCCAGCAGCCCCAGGACCCGGGGTAATAAGAACTATGGCTACACCTTC
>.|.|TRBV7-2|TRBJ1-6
CASSLAGRVNSPLHF
TGTGCCAGCAGCTTAGCTGGCAGGGTAAACTCACCCCTCCACTTT
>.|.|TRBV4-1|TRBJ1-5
CASSQDGGMMPQHF
TGCGCCAGCAGCCAAGACGGGGGAATGATGCCCCAGCATTTT
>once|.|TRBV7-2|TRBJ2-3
CASSQNRVDTQYF
TGTGCCAGCAGCCAAAACCGGGTAGATACGCAGTATTTT
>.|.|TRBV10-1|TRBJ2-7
CASSDQTDSYEQYF
TGCGCCAGCAGTGATCAGACAGACTCCTACGAGCAGTACTTC
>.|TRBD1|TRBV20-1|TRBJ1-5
CSARTWGQGARDSNQPQHF
TGCAGTGCTAGAACGTGGGGACAGGGGGCGCGGGATAGCAATCAGCCCCAGCATTTT
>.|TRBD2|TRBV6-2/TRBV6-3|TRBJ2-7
CASMDSGMKYEQYF
TGTGCCAGTATGGATAGCGGGATGAAGTACGAGCAGTACTTC
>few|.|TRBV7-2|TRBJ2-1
CASSPYYDNEQFF
TGTGCCAGCAGCCCCTACTATGACAATGAGCAGTTCTTC
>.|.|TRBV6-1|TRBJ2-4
CASSEMTFLIIQYF
TGTGCCAGCAGTGAGATGACCTTCCTCATTATTCAGTACTTC
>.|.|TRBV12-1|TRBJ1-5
CASSFAARGHNQPQHF
TGTGCCAGCAGCTTTGCAGCCAGGGGGCACAATCAGCCCCAGCATTTT
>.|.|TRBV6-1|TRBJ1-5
CASRSTGSTLNQPQHF
TGTGCCAGCAGGAGTACAGGGAGTACCCTAAATCAGCCCCAGCATTTT
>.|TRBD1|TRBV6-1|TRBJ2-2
CASTDRGKGNTGELFF
TGTGCCAGCACCGACAGGGGGAAGGGGAACACCGGGGAGCTGTTTTTT
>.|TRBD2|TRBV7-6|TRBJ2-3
CASSYHPTSGRATDTQYF
TGTGCCAGCAGCTACCACCCCACTAGCGGGAGGGCCACAGATACGCAGTATTTT
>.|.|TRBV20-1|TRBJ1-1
CSAKGRVTEAFF
TGCAGTGCTAAAGGCAGGGTGACTGAAGCTTTCTTT
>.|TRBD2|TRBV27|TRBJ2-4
CASSSGWAAPGGGQNIQYF
TGTGCCAGCAGTTCTGGCTGGGCAGCACCGGGGGGAGGGCAAAACATTCAGTACTTC
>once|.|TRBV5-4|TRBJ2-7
CASSFWGGTTPYEQYF
TGTGCCAGCAGCTTTTGGGGCGGGACCACTCCCTACGAGCAGTACTTC
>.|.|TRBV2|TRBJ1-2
CASSPEGAYGYTF
TGTGCCAGCAGTCCCGAGGGCGCCTATGGCTACACCTTC
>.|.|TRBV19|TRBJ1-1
CASSILNTEAFF
TGTGCCAGTAGTATATTGAACACTGAAGCTTTCTTT
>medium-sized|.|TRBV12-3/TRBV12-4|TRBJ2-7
CASSFGIAYEQYF
TGTGCCAGCAGTTTCGGGATAGCCTACGAGCAGTACTTC
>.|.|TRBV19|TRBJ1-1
CASSWGRYTEAFF
TGTGCCAGTAGTTGGGGCAGATACACTGAAGCTTTCTTT
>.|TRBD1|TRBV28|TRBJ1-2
CASSSSGGARYGYTF
TGTGCCAGCAGTTCCTCAGGGGGCGCGCGCTATGGCTACACCTTC
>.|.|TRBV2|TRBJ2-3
CASSESGVGDIDTQYF
TGTGCCAGCAGTGAATCGGGCGTTGGGGACATAGATACGCAGTATTTT
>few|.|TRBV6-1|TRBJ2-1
CASSHLTGEASRSLGQFF
TGTGCCAGCAGTCACCTCACCGGGGAGGCTAGCCGGAGCCTTGGGCAGTTCTTC